The clone carrying this T cell receptor (beta chain) has ten or more counts. This entry comes from a study of T cells of healthy individuals. This CDR3 region has 15 residues. The germline V gene has CDR1 SGHRS and CDR2 YFSETQ. The V and J ends lost 5 bases and 0 bases respectively, with 12 bases between them. TCRdb analysed the 5' RACE reads with MiXCR anew, one entry per CDR3 protein. This repertoire shows around 98,000 distinct CDR3 sequences, about 16% found once; its top ten account for more than 5.5%. This clonotype originated in a human donor in good health. The genes are TRBV5-1 and TRBJ1-3; D gene uncertain. The chain's CDR3 is CASRFADYSGNTIYF. CDR3 nucleotide sequence: TGCGCCAGCAGATTTGCGGATTACTCTGGAAACACCATATATTTT. The full variable domain, completed using reference TRBV5-1 and TRBJ1-3, is KAGVTQTPRYLIKTRGQQVTLSCSPISGHRSVSWYQQTPGQGLQFLFEYFSETQRNKGNFPGRFSGRQFSNSRSEMNVSTLELGDSALYLCASRFADYSGNTIYFGEGSWLTVV.